The clone carrying this TCR beta chain showed up just a few times. Its antigen is as yet unknown. Every bit of the isolated RNA underwent reverse transcription, so sequencing read expressed TCRB transcripts. Only in-frame clones appear in the TCRdb table, and some are missing; sequencing was by immunoSEQ multiplex PCR. The sample has hundreds of thousands of clones; roughly an eighth are singletons. This CDR3 contains 15 residues. Trimming took 2 bases from V and 6 from J, leaving 16 bases between them. Germline lookup yields CDR1 LNHDA and CDR2 SQIVND (reference sequence). These data are taken from a study of beta chain features in type 1 diabetes. Study-level points and caveats: Shortening of TCRB CDR3s, moderate but significant, appeared in all four CD4+ subsets of Type 1 diabetes patients.

This chain uses TRBV19 with TRBJ1-2, with D tentatively TRBD1 (6 bases). The sequence came from a man aged 30-40 years with type 1 diabetes. Material: naive CD4+ T cells from blood. CDR3 residues: CASSIRQGNGDGYTF. As DNA, the CDR3 is TGTGCCAGTAGTATACGCCAGGGGAACGGCGATGGCTACACCTTC.